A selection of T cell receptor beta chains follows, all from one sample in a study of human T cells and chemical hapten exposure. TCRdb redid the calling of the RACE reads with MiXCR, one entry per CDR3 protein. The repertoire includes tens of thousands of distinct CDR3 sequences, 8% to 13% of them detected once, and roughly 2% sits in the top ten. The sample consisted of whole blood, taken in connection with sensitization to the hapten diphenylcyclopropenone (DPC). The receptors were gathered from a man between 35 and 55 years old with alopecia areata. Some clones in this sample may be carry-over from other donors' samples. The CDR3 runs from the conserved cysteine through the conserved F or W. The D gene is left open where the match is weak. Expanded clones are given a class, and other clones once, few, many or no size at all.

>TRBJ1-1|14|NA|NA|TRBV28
TGTGCCAGCAGTTTGATAGGACGGACAACTGAAGCTTTCTTT
CASSLIGRTTEAFF
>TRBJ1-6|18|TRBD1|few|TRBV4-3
TGCGCCAGCAGCCAGTCATACAGGGGATTTTCCCGTAATTCACCCCTCCACTTT
CASSQSYRGFSRNSPLHF
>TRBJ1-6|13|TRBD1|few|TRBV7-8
TGTGCCGCCGGGACAGGGACTAATTCACCCCTCCACTTT
CAAGTGTNSPLHF
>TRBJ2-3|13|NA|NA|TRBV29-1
TGCAGCGTTGTTAACGGTAGCACAGATACGCAGTATTTT
CSVVNGSTDTQYF
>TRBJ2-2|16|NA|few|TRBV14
TGTGCCAGCAGCCGGCTCGCGAGCGATAACACCGGGGAGCTGTTTTTT
CASSRLASDNTGELFF
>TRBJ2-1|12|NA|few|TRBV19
TGTGCCAGTAGGCATATCCCCCACGAGCAGTTCTTC
CASRHIPHEQFF
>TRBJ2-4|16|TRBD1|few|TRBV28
TGTGCCAGCAGCTCATTTGGGACAGGGAGTCGAAACATTCAGTACTTC
CASSSFGTGSRNIQYF
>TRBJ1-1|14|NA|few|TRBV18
TGTGCCAGCTCACCTTTAGGAATTAACACTGAAGCTTTCTTT
CASSPLGINTEAFF
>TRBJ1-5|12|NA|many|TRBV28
TGTGCCAGCAGTACAGTGAATCAGCCCCAGCATTTT
CASSTVNQPQHF
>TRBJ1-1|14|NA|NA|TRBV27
TGTGCCAGCAGTTCACCAAGGGAGGGCACTGAAGCTTTCTTT
CASSSPREGTEAFF
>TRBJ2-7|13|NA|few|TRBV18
TGTGCCAGCTCACCGGGGAGATCCTACGAGCAGTACTTC
CASSPGRSYEQYF
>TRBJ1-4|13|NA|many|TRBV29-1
TGCAGCATCCCGGGGACGAGTGGCGAAAAACTGTTTTTT
CSIPGTSGEKLFF
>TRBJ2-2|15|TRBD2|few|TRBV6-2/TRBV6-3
TGTGCCAGCAGTCCAACCCGACTAGCAACCGGGGAGCTGTTTTTT
CASSPTRLATGELFF
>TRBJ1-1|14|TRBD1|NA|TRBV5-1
TGCGCCAGCAGCTTTCATCAGGGGGACACTGAAGCTTTCTTT
CASSFHQGDTEAFF
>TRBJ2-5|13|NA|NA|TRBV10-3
TGTGCCATCAGAGACAGGAACCAAGAGACCCAGTACTTC
CAIRDRNQETQYF
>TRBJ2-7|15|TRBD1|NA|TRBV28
TGTGCCAGCAGAGCCTCCGGGACAGGACCCTTAGAGCAGTACTTC
CASRASGTGPLEQYF
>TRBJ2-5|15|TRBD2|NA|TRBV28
TGTGCCAGCAGTCGGAGGACGACTAGCGGGGGCCCCGTGTACTTC
CASSRRTTSGGPVYF
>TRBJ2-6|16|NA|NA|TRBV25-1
TGTGCCAGCAGCCCCCTCGCGGAGGCTGGGGCCAACGTCCTGACTTTC
CASSPLAEAGANVLTF
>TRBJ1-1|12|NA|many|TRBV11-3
TGTGCCAGCAGCTTTGGGGGGACTGAAGCTTTCTTT
CASSFGGTEAFF
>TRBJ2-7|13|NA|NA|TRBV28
TGTGCCAGCATTCCCCGGGACTCCTACGAGCAGTACTTC
CASIPRDSYEQYF
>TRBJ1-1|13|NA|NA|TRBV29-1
TGCAGCGTCGGTACCCATAGTCGGGCTGAAGCTTTCTTT
CSVGTHSRAEAFF
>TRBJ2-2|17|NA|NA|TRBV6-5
TGTGCCAGCAGTTACCCTGGGACCGAGACGAACACCGGGGAGCTGTTTTTT
CASSYPGTETNTGELFF
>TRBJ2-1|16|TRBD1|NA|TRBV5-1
TGCGCCAGCAGCTTGAGACCGGGACAGGGGCTCAATGAGCAGTTCTTC
CASSLRPGQGLNEQFF
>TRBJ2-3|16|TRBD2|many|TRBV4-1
TGCGCCAGCAGCCACGTAGCGGGAGGGCAGACAGATACGCAGTATTTT
CASSHVAGGQTDTQYF
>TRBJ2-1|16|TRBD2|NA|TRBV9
TGTGCCAGCAGCACACACACTAGCGGGAGTACGATTGAGCAGTTCTTC
CASSTHTSGSTIEQFF
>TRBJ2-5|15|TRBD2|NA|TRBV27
TGTGCCAGCAGCAAGGGACTAGCGGGATCTGAGACCCAGTACTTC
CASSKGLAGSETQYF
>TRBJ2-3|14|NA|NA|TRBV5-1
TGCGCCAGCAGCTTGGGGGAGAGCACAGATACGCAGTATTTT
CASSLGESTDTQYF
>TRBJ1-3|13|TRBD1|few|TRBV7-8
TGTGCCAGCAGGGACAGGGCGGGAAACACCATATATTTT
CASRDRAGNTIYF
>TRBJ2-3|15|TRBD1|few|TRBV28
TGTGCCAGCAGTTTATCGCAGGGGGCATGGGATACGCAGTATTTT
CASSLSQGAWDTQYF
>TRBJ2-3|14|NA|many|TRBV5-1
TGCGCCAGCAGCTTGGGACAGAGTTCAGATACGCAGTATTTT
CASSLGQSSDTQYF
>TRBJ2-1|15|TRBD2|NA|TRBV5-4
TGTGCCGGTTCAGCGGGAGCCCTCTCCTACAATGAGCAGTTCTTC
CAGSAGALSYNEQFF
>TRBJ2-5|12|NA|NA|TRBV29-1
TGCAGCGTCGATACAGGGTGGGAGACCCAGTACTTC
CSVDTGWETQYF
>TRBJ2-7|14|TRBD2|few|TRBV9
TGTGCCAGCAGCGTAGTACTAGCGGGAGGCGAGCAGTACTTC
CASSVVLAGGEQYF
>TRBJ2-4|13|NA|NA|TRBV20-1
TGCAGTGCAAGTGACAGGTTGAAAAACATTCAGTACTTC
CSASDRLKNIQYF
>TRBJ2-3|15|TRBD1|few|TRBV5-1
TGCGCCAGCAGCTCGACAGGGAGAAGCACAGATACGCAGTATTTT
CASSSTGRSTDTQYF
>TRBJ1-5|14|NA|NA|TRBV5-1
TGCGCCAGCAGCTTGATGCCAGGGGATCAGCCCCAGCATTTT
CASSLMPGDQPQHF
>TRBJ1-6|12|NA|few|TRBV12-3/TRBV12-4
TGTGCCAGCAGTTCCGAGGGTTCACCCCTCCACTTT
CASSSEGSPLHF
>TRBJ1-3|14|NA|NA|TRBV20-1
TGCAGTGCTAGAGATTTAGGGTCTGGAAACACCATATATTTT
CSARDLGSGNTIYF
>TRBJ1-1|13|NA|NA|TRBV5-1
TGCGCCAGCAGTTTTGAGGGAATCACTGAAGCTTTCTTT
CASSFEGITEAFF
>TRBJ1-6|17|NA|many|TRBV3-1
TGTGCCAGCAGCCAAGACGTAGCCTACAAACTTAATTCACCCCTCCACTTT
CASSQDVAYKLNSPLHF
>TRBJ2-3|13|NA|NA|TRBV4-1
TGCGCCAGCAGCCGAAATGAGGTAGATACGCAGTATTTT
CASSRNEVDTQYF
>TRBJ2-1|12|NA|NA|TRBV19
TGTGCCAGTAGTCACCGATCTATAGAGCAGTTCTTC
CASSHRSIEQFF
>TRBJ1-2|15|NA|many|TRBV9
TGTGCCAGCAGCGGAGGGAGTTTTGTATCCTATGGCTACACCTTC
CASSGGSFVSYGYTF
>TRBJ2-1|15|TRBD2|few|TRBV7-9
TGTGCCAGCAGCTTTCTAGCGGAACAATACAATGAGCAGTTCTTC
CASSFLAEQYNEQFF
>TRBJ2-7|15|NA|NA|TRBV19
TGTGCCAGTAGTACATTGGACTCTCCAACCTACGAGCAGTACTTC
CASSTLDSPTYEQYF
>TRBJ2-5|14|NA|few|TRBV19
TGTGCCAGTAAGGGGGGGCTCTGGGAAGAGACCCAGTACTTC
CASKGGLWEETQYF
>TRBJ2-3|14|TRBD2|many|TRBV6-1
TGTGCCAGCAGTGAACTAGCGGGAGCAGATACGCAGTATTTT
CASSELAGADTQYF
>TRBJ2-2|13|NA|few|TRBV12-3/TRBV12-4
TGTGCCACTGGGCTCCAGAACACCGGGGAGCTGTTTTTT
CATGLQNTGELFF
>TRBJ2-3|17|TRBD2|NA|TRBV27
TGTGCCAGCAGTTTATTGGGGACTAGCGGGAGCACAGATACGCAGTATTTT
CASSLLGTSGSTDTQYF
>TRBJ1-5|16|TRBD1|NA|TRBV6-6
TGTGCCAGCCACCGGACAGGGTCTTCCTCCGATCAGCCCCAGCATTTT
CASHRTGSSSDQPQHF
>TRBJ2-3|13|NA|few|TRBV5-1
TGCGCCAGCTCGGCCAGCGGAGCAGATACGCAGTATTTT
CASSASGADTQYF